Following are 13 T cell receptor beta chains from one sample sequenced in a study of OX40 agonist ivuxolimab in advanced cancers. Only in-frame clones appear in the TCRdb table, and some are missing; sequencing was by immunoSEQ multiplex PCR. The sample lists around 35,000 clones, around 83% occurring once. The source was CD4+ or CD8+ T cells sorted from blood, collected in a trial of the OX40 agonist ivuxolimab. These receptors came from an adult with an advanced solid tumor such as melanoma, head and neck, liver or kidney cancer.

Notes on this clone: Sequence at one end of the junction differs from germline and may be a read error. The CDR3 region is CASSRTGGKQPQHF. CDR3 in DNA: TGTGCCAGCAGCCGGACAGGGGGCAAACAGCCCCAGCATTTT. The chain couples TRBV7-8 to TRBJ1-5, with TRBD1 identical over 11 bases. Germline CDR1 is SGHVS and CDR2 is FQNEAQ. The CDR3 sequence is 14 residues long.

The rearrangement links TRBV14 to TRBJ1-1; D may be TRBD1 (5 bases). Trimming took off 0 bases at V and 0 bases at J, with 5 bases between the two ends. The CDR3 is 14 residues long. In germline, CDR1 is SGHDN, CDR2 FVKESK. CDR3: CASSQDRVNTEAFF. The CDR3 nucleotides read TGTGCCAGCAGCCAAGACAGGGTGAACACTGAAGCTTTCTTT.

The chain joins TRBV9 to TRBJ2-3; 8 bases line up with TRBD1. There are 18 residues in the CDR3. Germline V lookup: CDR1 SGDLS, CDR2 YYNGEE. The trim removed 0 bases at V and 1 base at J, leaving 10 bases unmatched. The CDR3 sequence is CASSVATFDRGGTDTQYF. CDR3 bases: TGTGCCAGCAGCGTAGCTACCTTTGACAGGGGTGGCACAGATACGCAGTATTTT.

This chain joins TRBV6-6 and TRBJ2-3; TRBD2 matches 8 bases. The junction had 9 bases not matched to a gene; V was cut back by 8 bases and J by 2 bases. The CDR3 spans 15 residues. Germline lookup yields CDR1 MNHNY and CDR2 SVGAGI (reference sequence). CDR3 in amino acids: CASRLAGSFTDTQYF. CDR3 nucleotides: TGTGCCAGCCGCTTAGCGGGGTCTTTCACAGATACGCAGTATTTT.

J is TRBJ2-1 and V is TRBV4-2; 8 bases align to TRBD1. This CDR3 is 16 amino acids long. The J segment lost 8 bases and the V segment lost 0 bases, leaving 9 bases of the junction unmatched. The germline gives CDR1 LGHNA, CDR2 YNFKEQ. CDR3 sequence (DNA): TGTGCCAGCAGCCAAGAAAGTACCGGGACAGGTTATGAGCAGTTCTTC. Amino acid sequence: CASSQESTGTGYEQFF.

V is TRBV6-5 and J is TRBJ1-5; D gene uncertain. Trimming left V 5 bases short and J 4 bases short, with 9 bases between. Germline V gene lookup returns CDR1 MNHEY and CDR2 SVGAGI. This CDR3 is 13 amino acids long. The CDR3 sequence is CASSTRKNQPQHF. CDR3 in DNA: TGTGCCAGCAGTACCAGGAAAAATCAGCCCCAGCATTTT.

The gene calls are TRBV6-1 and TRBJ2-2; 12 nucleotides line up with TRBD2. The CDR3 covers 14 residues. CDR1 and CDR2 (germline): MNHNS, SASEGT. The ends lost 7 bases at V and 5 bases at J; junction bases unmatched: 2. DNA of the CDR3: TGTGCCAGCACCGGGACTAGCGGGACCGGGGAGCTGTTTTTT. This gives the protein CASTGTSGTGELFF.

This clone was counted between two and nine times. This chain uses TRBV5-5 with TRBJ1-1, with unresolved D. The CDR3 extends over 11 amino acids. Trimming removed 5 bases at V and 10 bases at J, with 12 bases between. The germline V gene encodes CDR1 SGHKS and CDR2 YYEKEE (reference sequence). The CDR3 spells CASSISRRAFF. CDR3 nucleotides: TGTGCCAGCAGTATATCTCGGCGAGCTTTCTTT. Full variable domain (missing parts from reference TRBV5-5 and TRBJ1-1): DAGVTQSPTHLIKTRGQQVTLRCSPISGHKSVSWYQQVLGQGPQFIFQYYEKEERGRGNFPDRFSARQFPNYSSELNVNALLLGDSALYLCASSISRRAFFGQGTRLTVV.

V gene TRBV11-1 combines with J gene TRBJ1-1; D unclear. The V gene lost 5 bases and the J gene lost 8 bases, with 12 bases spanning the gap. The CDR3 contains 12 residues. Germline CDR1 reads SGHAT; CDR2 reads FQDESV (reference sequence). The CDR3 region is CASSLTGLEAFF. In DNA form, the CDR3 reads TGTGCCAGCAGCCTGACGGGCCTAGAAGCTTTCTTT.

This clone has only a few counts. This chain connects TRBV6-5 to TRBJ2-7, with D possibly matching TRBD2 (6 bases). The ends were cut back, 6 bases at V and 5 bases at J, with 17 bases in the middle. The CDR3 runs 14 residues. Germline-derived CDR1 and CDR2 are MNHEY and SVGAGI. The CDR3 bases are TGTGCCAGCAGCTGGGACTCCCAGGGCCACGAGCAGTACTTC. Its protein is CASSWDSQGHEQYF.

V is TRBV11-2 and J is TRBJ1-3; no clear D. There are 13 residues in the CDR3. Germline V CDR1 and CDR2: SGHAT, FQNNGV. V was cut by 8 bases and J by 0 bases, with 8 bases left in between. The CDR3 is CASGNSSGNTIYF. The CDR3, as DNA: TGTGCCAGCGGCAATTCCTCTGGAAACACCATATATTTT.

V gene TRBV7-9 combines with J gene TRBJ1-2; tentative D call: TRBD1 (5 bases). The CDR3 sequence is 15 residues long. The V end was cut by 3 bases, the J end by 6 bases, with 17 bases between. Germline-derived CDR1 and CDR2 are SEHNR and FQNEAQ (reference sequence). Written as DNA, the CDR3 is TGTGCCAGCAGCTTGGGGGGATTACCCCTCCATGGCTACACCTTC. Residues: CASSLGGLPLHGYTF.

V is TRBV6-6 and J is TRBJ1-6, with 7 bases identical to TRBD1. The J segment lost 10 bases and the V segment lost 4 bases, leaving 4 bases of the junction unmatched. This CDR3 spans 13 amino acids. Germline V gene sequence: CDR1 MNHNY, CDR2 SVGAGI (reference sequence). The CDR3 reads CASSSLQGSPLHF. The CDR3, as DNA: TGTGCCAGCAGTTCTTTACAGGGGTCACCCCTCCACTTT.